These 9 T cell receptor beta chains were all obtained from the same sample, sequenced in a study of blood T cell repertoires in COVID-19 (TCRdb year 2020). Library prep was done by the immunoSEQ multiplex PCR assay. TCRdb took over this immuneACCESS table, retaining in-frame rearrangements with V and J assigned. Such tables are incomplete; in checked studies, under half of the missing clones stem from an unresolved V gene, and the remainder is unexplained. The sample contains under 200,000 clones, approximately 80% of them found a single time. 10% to 15% of the sample is held by the ten biggest clonotypes. Sequencing was done on a sample of PBMCs or T cells enriched from blood (not recorded which). The receptors derive from a woman aged 55-69 years who had recovered from COVID-19.

The V and J genes are TRBV6-5 and TRBJ1-3; 7 bases align to TRBD1. This CDR3 contains 14 residues. In germline, CDR1 is MNHEY, CDR2 SVGAGI. The trim removed 7 bases at V and 4 bases at J, leaving 7 bases unmatched. CDR3 in amino acids: CASILTGSGNTIYF. The DNA for the CDR3 is TGTGCCAGCATCCTGACAGGGTCCGGAAACACCATATATTTT.

V usage is TRBV6-2 or TRBV6-3 and J usage is TRBJ1-6; no definite D call. The CDR3 is made up of 14 amino acids. V was cut by 3 bases and J by 10 bases, with 13 bases left in between. The germline V gene encodes CDR1 MNHEY and CDR2 SVGEGT. CDR3 in amino acids: CASSYSAGNSPLHF. The DNA for the CDR3 is TGTGCCAGCAGTTATTCAGCGGGGAACTCACCCCTCCACTTT.

The chain recombines TRBV5-8 with TRBJ2-1; 7 positions match TRBD2. This CDR3 has 15 residues. After removal of 8 bases from V and 3 bases from J, the junction contained 11 bases not matched to a gene. Germline V gives CDR1 SGHTS, CDR2 YDEGEE. As DNA, the CDR3 is TGTGCCAGTCTGCGTCTAGCGGAGCGCTACAATGAGCAGTTCTTC. It translates to CASLRLAERYNEQFF.

The chain links TRBV28 to TRBJ2-7; 8 bases are shared with TRBD2. V lost 3 bases and J lost 5; bases outside the gene matches: 9. From germline, CDR1 is MDHEN and CDR2 SYDVKM. The CDR3 spans 15 residues. CDR3: CASSLGSGRIHEQYF. CDR3 coding DNA: TGTGCCAGCAGTTTGGGGAGCGGGAGAATCCACGAGCAGTACTTC.

The chain is built from TRBV21-1 and TRBJ1-2; the D call in the table, TRBD1, was not verified against the DNA. TRBV21-1 is marked as a pseudogene. CDR3 length equals 15 residues. The CDR3 sequence: CASSKEFWGHYGYTF. As DNA, the CDR3 is TGTGCCAGCAGCAAAGAGTTCTGGGGGCACTATGGCTACACCTTC.

The V gene is TRBV28, the J gene TRBJ2-7, with D perhaps matching TRBD2 (6 bases). The ends were cut back, 5 bases at V and 0 bases at J, with 23 bases in the middle. This CDR3 has 18 residues. Per the germline V gene, CDR1 is MDHEN and CDR2 is SYDVKM. The CDR3, as DNA: TGTGCCAGCAGTCCCTCCCCTAGGGGACTCGATACCTCCTACGAGCAGTACTTC. Protein sequence: CASSPSPRGLDTSYEQYF.

CDR3 nucleotide sequence: TGTGCCAGCAGTGAGCGTCTTCCCGGGGAGCTGTTTTTT. Translating gives CASSERLPGELFF. The rearrangement links TRBV25-1 to TRBJ2-2; no firm D call. The CDR3 is 13 residues long. Germline assignment: CDR1 MGHDK and CDR2 SYGVNS. The V gene lost 3 bases and the J gene lost 6 bases, with 8 bases spanning the gap.

The CDR3 spells CASSVGGARRETQYF. The CDR3 nucleotides are TGTGCCAGCAGCGTAGGAGGCGCGAGGAGGGAGACCCAGTACTTC. This chain links TRBV9 with TRBJ2-5, with D maybe TRBD2 (5 bases). The V gene's germline CDR1 is SGDLS and CDR2 YYNGEE. There are 15 residues in the CDR3. V was cut by 0 bases and J by 5 bases, with 14 bases left in between.

The chain recombines TRBV7-3 with TRBJ2-3; possibly TRBD2 for D (5 bases). The germline CDR1 and CDR2 sequences are SGHTA and FQGTGA. CDR3 length: 15 amino acids. The V end lost 5 bases, the J end lost 7 bases, and 19 bases lay between the germline ends. The CDR3 bases are TGTGCCAGCAGCCCGGAGGTGGCTGCGAGCAATACGCAGTATTTT. Translated: CASSPEVAASNTQYF.